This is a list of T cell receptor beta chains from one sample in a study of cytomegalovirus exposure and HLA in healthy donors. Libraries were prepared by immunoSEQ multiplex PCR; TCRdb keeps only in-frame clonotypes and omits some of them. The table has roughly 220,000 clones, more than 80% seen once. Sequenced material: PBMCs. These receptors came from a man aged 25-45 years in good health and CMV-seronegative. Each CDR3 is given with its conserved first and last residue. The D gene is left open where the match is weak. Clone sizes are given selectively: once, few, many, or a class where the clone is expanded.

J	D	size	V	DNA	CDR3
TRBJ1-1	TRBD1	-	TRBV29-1	TGCAGCGTTTCCGGGACAGGGTTCAACACTGAAGCTTTCTTT	CSVSGTGFNTEAFF
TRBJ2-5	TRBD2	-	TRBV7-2	TGTGCCAGCAGCTTAGCGCCGGGGGCTAGCGGGGCCCGGAAGACCCAGTACTTC	CASSLAPGASGARKTQYF
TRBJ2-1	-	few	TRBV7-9	TGTGCCAGCAGCTTCCCCGGGGACACCTACAATGAGCAGTTCTTC	CASSFPGDTYNEQFF
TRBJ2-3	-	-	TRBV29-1	TGCAGCGTTGACACGGTTACAGATACGCAGTATTTT	CSVDTVTDTQYF
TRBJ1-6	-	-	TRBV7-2	TGTGCCAGCAGCTTAGGAGGAAGCTCCTATAATTCACCCCTCCACTTT	CASSLGGSSYNSPLHF
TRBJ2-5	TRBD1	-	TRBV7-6	TGTGCCAGCAGCTTGGAGGCCGGACAGGGTCAAGAGACCCAGTACTTC	CASSLEAGQGQETQYF
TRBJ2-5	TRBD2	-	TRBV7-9	TGTGCCAGCAGCTTATCGGGGGGGCCATTAATCCAGGAGACCCAGTACTTC	CASSLSGGPLIQETQYF
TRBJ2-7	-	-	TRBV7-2	TGTGCCAGCAGCCAGGGGAGCGAGCAGTACTTC	CASSQGSEQYF
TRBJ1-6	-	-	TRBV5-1	TGCGCCAGCAGCCTACAGGGAAGCTCCTATAATTCACCCCTCCACTTT	CASSLQGSSYNSPLHF
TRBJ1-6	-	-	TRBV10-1	TGCGCCAGCAGTGCGGGTAATTCACCCCTCCACTTT	CASSAGNSPLHF
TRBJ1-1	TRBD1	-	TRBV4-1	TGCGCCAGCAGCCCAAGGACAGGGGGCACTGAAGCTTTCTTT	CASSPRTGGTEAFF
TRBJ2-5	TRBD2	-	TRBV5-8	TGTGCCAGCAGCAAGGGACTAGCGGGGACCCAAGAGACCCAGTACTTC	CASSKGLAGTQETQYF
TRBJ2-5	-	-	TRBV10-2	TGCGCCAGCAGTGATAACAGGGAATACCAAGAGACCCAGTACTTC	CASSDNREYQETQYF
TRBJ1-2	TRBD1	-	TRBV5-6	TGTGCCAGCAGCTTGGGTATTAGGACAGGGGCCGCCCTATATGGCTACACCTTC	CASSLGIRTGAALYGYTF
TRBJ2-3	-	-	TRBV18	TGCGCCAGCTCACCACAGGGGACTAGCACAGATACGCAGTATTTT	CASSPQGTSTDTQYF
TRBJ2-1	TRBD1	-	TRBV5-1	TGCGCCAGCAGCTTCTCCCCCCCCAGGGGGAGCTCCTACAATGAGCAGTTCTTC	CASSFSPPRGSSYNEQFF
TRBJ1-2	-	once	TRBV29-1	TGCAGCGTTGAACCCAGGGCAGGAGGCTACACCTTC	CSVEPRAGGYTF
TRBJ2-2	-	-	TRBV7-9	TGTGCCAGCAGCCCCGGGAACCGGGAGCTGTTTTTT	CASSPGNRELFF
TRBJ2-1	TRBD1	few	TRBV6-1	TGTGCCAGCAGTGACACAGCAGGGGGCTTTGTGCAGTTCTTC	CASSDTAGGFVQFF
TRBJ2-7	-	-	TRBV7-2	TGTGCCAGCAGCTTAGACACTAGCCGCTCCTACGAGCAGTACTTC	CASSLDTSRSYEQYF
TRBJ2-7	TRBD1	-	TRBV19	TGTGCCAGTAGTACACAGGGGGCAACCTCGGGGGAGCAGTACTTC	CASSTQGATSGEQYF
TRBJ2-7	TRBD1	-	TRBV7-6	TGTGCCAGCAGCTTTGGGGGGGGACAGGGGTCCTACGAGCAGTACTTC	CASSFGGGQGSYEQYF
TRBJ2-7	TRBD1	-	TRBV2	TGTGCCAGCAGTGACCCAGGGGGTCGCAGGGCCTCCTACGAGCAGTACTTC	CASSDPGGRRASYEQYF
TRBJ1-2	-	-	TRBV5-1	TGCGCCAGCAGCTTGGTAGGAGGTGGGAACTATGGCTACACCTTC	CASSLVGGGNYGYTF
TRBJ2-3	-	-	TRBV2	TGTGCCAGCAGTGGAATGTCAGTTGTCAATGCAGATACGCAGTATTTT	CASSGMSVVNADTQYF
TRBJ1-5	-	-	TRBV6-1	TGTGCCAGCAGTGAAGCCCGGGGACATAGCAATCAGCCCCAGCATTTT	CASSEARGHSNQPQHF
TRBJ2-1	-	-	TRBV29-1	TGCAGCGTCGGAGACAGGCTAAATGAGCAGTTCTTC	CSVGDRLNEQFF
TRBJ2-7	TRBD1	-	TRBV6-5	TGTGCCAGCAGTGGTCCGGGACAGACCTACGAGCAGTACTTC	CASSGPGQTYEQYF
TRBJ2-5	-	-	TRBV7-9	TGTGCCAGCAGCCCACCCCACGCCTGGACTCAAGAGACCCAGTACTTC	CASSPPHAWTQETQYF
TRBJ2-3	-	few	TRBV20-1	TGCAGTTTGAGGGCAGATACGCAGTATTTT	CSLRADTQYF
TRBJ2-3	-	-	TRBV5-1	TGCGCCAGCAGCTTGGGTAGCGGATTAGCGGATACGCAGTATTTT	CASSLGSGLADTQYF
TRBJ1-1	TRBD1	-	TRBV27	TGTGCCAGCACTGCGTCGGGACAGAGGATGAGAGAAGCTTTCTTT	CASTASGQRMREAFF
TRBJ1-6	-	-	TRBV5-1	TGCGCCAGCAGCTTGGCCGACACAGTGGGTTCACCCCTCCACTTT	CASSLADTVGSPLHF
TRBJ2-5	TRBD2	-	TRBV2	TGTGCCGGCGAGACTAGCGGGAAAGAGACCCAGTACTTC	CAGETSGKETQYF
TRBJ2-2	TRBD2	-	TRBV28	TGTGCCAGCAGTCCCTCCCCCCTAGCGGGGGGGCGAGGCACCGGGGAGCTGTTTTTT	CASSPSPLAGGRGTGELFF
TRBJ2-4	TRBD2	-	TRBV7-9	TGTGCCAGCAGCTTCGACGGGCGGGGGGACGCGGACTTC	CASSFDGRGDADF
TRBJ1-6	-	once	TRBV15	TGTGCCACCAGCAGAGGGGGGCAAAAAAGCTCACCCCTCCACTTT	CATSRGGQKSSPLHF
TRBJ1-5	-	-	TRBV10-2	TGCGCCAGCAGTCCCGAGGGAGCCTCCAATCAGCCCCAGCATTTT	CASSPEGASNQPQHF
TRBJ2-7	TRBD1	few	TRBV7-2	TGTGCCAGCAGCCTAATGATCGGGACAGGGAATTACGAGCAGTACTTC	CASSLMIGTGNYEQYF
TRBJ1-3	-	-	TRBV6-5	TGTGCCAGCAGTTACTCGAGGCGCCAAGGAGGAAACACCATATATTTT	CASSYSRRQGGNTIYF
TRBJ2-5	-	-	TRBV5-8	TGTGCCAGCAGCTGGGGACTCCTTCAAGAGACCCAGTACTTC	CASSWGLLQETQYF
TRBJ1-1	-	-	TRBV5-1	TGCGCCAGCAGCTTGCGATCGGGGTCAGAGAACACTGAAGCTTTCTTT	CASSLRSGSENTEAFF
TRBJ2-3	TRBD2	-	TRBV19	TGTGCCAGTAGTATAGATAGCGGGGGCACAGATACGCAGTATTTT	CASSIDSGGTDTQYF
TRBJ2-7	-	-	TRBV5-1	TGCGCCAGCAGCAAAACCGGGACACTCTACGAGCAGTACTTC	CASSKTGTLYEQYF